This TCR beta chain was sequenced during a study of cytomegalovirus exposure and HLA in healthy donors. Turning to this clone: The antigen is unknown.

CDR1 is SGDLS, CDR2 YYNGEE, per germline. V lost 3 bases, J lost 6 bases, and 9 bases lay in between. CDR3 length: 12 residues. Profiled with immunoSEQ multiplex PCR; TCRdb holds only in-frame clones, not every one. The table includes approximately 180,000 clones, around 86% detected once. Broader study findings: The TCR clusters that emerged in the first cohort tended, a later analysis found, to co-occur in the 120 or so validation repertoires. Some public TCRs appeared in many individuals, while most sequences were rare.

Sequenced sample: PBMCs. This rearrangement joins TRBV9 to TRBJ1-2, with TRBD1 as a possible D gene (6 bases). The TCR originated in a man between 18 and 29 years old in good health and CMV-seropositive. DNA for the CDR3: TGTGCCAGCAGCGGATGGGGGCATGGCTACACCTTC. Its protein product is CASSGWGHGYTF.